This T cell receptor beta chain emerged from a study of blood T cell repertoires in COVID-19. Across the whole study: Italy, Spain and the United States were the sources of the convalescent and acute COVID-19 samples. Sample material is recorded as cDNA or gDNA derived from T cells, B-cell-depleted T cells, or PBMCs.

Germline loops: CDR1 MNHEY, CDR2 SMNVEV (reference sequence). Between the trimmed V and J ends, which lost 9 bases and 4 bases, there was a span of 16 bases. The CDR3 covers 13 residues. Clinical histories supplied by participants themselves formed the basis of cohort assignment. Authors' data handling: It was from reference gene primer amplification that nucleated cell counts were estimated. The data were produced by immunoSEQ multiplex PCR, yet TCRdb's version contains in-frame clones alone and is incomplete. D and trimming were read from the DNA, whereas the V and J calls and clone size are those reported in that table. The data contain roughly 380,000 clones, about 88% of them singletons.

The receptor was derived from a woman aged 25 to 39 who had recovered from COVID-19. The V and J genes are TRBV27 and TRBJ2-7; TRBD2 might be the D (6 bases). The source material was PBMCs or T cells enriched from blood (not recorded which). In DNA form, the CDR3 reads TGTGCCAGTAAACCCCCGGGAGAGTACGAGCAGTACTTC. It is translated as CASKPPGEYEQYF.